This TCR beta chain emerged from a study of T cell responses to AZD1222 COVID-19 vaccine. The CDR3 loop spans 15 amino acids. The V end lost 2 bases, the J end lost 1 base, and 6 bases lay between the germline ends. Germline V gene lookup returns CDR1 SGHTA and CDR2 FQGNSA. Whole-study results and caveats: Nearly half of spike-specific TCRs reportedly target variant regions that are unmutated in the B.1.351 and B.1.1.7 variants.

Assay: immunoSEQ multiplex PCR; the TCRdb copy retains only in-frame clones and omits some. The table records roughly 130,000 clones, less than 95% of them present only once. Notes on this clone: The antigen is not known.

The receptor's source is an adult who received the MenACWY meningococcal vaccine as a control. The source was peripheral blood, collected 28 days after the second dose of the MenACWY control vaccine. The chain combines TRBV7-2 with TRBJ1-6, with D unresolved. The CDR3 sequence is CASSLLGSYNSPLHF. The CDR3 coding sequence is TGTGCCAGCAGCTTACTAGGGTCCTATAATTCACCCCTCCACTTT. Looking up the rest from reference TRBV7-2 and TRBJ1-6 gives the full variable domain: GAGVSQSPSNKVTEKGKDVELRCDPISGHTALYWYRQSLGQGLEFLIYFQGNSAPDKSGLPSDRFSAERTGGSVSTLTIQRTQQEDSAVYLCASSLLGSYNSPLHFGNGTRLTVT.